Included here is one TCR beta chain sequence, with context. This entry comes from a study of blood T cell repertoires in COVID-19. On the study more broadly: Specimens from acute and convalescent COVID-19 originated in the United States, Italy and Spain.

The protocol was immunoSEQ multiplex PCR, while the TCRdb copy is restricted to in-frame clones and leaves out a portion. In the table there are around 300,000 clones, just under 90% of which are singletons. This receptor was obtained from a woman aged 45-60 years with COVID-19, enrolled during active disease. Sequenced material: peripheral blood.

The CDR3 reads CTSASTSGTLNEQYF. The CDR3 DNA sequence: TGCACCAGCGCGTCGACTAGCGGAACCCTCAACGAGCAGTACTTC. The rearrangement joins TRBV1 to TRBJ2-7; the table's D call, TRBD2, has no DNA check behind it. TRBV1 is flagged as a pseudogene. The CDR3 has 15 residues.